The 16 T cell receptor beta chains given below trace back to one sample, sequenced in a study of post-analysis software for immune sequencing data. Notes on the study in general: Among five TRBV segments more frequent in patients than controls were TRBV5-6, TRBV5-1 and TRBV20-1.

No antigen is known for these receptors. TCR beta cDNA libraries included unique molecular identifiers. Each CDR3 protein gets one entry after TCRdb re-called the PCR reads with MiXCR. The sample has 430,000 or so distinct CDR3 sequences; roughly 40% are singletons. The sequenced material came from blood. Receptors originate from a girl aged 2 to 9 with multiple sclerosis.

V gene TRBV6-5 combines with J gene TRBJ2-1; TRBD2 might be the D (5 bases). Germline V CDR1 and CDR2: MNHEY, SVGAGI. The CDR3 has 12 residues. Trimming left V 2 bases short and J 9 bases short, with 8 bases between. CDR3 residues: CASSYREGEQFF. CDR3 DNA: TGTGCCAGCAGTTACAGAGAGGGTGAGCAGTTCTTC.

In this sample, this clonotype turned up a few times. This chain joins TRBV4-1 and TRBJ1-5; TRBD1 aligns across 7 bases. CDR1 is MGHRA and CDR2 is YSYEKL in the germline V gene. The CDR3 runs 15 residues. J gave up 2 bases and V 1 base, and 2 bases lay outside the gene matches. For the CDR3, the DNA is TGCGCCAGCAGCCAAGGACAGGGTGGCAATCAGCCCCAGCATTTT. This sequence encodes CASSQGQGGNQPQHF.

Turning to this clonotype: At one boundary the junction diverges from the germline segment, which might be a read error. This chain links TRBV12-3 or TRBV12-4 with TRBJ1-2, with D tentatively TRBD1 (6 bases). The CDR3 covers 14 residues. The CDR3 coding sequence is TGTGCCAGCAGTTTAGAGACAGGCGGCGGCGGCTACATCTTC. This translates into CASSLETGGGGYIF.

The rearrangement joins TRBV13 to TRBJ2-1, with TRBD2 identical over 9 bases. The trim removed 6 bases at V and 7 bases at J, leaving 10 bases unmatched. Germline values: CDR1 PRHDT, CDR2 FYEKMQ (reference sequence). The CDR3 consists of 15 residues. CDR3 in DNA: TGTGCCAGCAGACGAAGGACTAGCGTAGCAAATGAGCAGTTCTTC. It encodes CASRRRTSVANEQFF.

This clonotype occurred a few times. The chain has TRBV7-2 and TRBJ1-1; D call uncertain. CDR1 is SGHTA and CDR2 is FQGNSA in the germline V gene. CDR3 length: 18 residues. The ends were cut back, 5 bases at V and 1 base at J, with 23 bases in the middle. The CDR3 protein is CASSPGPGTRFGNTEAFF. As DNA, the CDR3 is TGTGCCAGCAGCCCGGGCCCGGGAACCAGATTTGGGAACACTGAAGCTTTCTTT.

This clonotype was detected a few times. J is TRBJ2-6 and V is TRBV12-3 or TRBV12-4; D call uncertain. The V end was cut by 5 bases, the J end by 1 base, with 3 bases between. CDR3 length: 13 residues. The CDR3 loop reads CASSHSGANVLTF. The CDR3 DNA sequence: TGTGCCAGCAGTCATTCTGGGGCCAACGTCCTGACTTTC.

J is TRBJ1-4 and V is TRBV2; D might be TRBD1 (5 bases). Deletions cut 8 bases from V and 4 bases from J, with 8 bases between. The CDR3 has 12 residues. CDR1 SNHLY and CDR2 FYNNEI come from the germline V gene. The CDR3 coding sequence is TGTGCCAGCGACAGAGTTAATGAAAAACTGTTTTTT. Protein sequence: CASDRVNEKLFF. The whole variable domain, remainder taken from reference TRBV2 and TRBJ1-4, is EPEVTQTPSHQVTQMGQEVILRCVPISNHLYFYWYRQILGQKVEFLVSFYNNEISEKSEIFDDQFSVERPDGSNFTLKIRSTKLEDSAMYFCASDRVNEKLFFGSGTQLSVL.

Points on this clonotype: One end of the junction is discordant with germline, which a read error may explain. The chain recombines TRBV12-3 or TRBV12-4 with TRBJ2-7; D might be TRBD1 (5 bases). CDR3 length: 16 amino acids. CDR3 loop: CASSLGGVGPPYGQYF. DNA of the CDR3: TGTGCCAGCAGTTTAGGGGGTGTGGGGCCTCCCTACGGGCAGTACTTC.

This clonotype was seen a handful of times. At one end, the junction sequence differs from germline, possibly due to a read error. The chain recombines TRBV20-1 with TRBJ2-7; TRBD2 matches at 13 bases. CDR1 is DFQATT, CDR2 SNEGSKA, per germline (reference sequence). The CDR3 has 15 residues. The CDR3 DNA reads TGCAGTGCTAGAGAGGGGACTAGCGGGAACTACGGGCAGTACTTC. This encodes CSAREGTSGNYGQYF.

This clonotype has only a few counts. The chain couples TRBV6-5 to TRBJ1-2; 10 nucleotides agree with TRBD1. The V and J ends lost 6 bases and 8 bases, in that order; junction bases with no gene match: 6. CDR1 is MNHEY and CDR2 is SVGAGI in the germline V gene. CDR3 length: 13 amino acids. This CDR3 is CASSLDRGQGYTF. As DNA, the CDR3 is TGTGCCAGCAGCTTAGACAGGGGGCAAGGCTACACCTTC.

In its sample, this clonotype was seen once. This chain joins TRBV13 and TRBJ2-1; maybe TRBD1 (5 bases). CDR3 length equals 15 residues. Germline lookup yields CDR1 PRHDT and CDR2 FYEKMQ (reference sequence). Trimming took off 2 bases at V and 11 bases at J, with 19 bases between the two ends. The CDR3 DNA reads TGTGCCAGCAGCTTAAGGGGCGAGATGCTTTACAAGCAGTTCTTC. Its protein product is CASSLRGEMLYKQFF.

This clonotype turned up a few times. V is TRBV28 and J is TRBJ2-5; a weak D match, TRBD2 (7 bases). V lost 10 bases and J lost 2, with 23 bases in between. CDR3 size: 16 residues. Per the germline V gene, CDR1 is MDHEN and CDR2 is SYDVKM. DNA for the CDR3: TGTGCCACCTCCGGGGGGCTAGCGGACTTTCAAGAGACCCAGTACTTC. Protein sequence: CATSGGLADFQETQYF. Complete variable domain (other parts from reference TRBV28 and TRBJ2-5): DVKVTQSSRYLVKRTGEKVFLECVQDMDHENMFWYRQDPGLGLRLIYFSYDVKMKEKGDIPEGYSVSREKKERFSLILESASTNQTSMYLCATSGGLADFQETQYFGPGTRLLVL.

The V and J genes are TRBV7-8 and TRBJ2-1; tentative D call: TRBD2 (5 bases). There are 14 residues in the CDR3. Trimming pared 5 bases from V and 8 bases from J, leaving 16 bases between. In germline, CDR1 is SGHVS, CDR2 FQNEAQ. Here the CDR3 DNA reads TGTGCCAGCAGCCGACAAGGGAGCTCTGATGAGCAGTTCTTC. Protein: CASSRQGSSDEQFF.

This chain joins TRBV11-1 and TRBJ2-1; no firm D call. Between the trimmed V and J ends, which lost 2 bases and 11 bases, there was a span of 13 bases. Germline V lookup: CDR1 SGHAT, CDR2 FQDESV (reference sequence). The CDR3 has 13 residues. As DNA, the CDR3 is TGTGCCAGCAGCTTATTGTCCCATCTCCAGCAGTTCTTC. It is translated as CASSLLSHLQQFF.

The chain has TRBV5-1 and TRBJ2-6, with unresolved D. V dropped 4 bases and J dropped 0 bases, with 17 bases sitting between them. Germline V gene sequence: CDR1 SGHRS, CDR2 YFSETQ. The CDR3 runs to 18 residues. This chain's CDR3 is CASSLTAQAFSGANVLTF. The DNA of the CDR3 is TGCGCCAGCAGCCTTACGGCCCAGGCCTTCTCTGGGGCCAACGTCCTGACTTTC. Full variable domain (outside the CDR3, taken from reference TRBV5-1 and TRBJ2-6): KAGVTQTPRYLIKTRGQQVTLSCSPISGHRSVSWYQQTPGQGLQFLFEYFSETQRNKGNFPGRFSGRQFSNSRSEMNVSTLELGDSALYLCASSLTAQAFSGANVLTFGAGSRLTVL.

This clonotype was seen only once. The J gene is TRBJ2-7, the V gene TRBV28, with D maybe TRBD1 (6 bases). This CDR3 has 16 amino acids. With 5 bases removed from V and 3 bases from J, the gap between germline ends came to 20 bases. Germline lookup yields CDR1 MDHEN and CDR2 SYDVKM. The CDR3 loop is CASSHLTGLIFYEQYF. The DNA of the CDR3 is TGTGCCAGCAGTCACCTCACAGGGCTAATCTTCTACGAGCAGTACTTC.